This T cell receptor beta chain was sequenced during a study of radiation and T cells in renal cell carcinoma. Study outcomes and limitations: From baseline, blood top tumor clonotypes peaked at 2 weeks post-radiation.

In the case of this clone: Its antigen is currently unknown.

V was pared by 6 bases and J by 6 bases, with 11 bases of the junction left unmatched. Per the germline V gene, CDR1 is SNHLY and CDR2 is FYNNEI. The CDR3 spans 16 residues. As for time point: blood 4 weeks post-SBRT, at nephrectomy. Indicated treatment: 15 Gy SBRT to primary tumor, nephrectomy 4 weeks later. Data came from immunoSEQ multiplex PCR; TCRdb stores just in-frame clones and leaves some out. The sample shows over 25,000 clones, roughly 80% of them seen only once. The clonotype comes from a man aged 55 to 69 with renal cell carcinoma. This specimen consisted of blood, obtained from a patient whose treatment included radiotherapy and nephrectomy. This chain connects TRBV2 to TRBJ2-7, with TRBD2 matching 13 bases. The CDR3 DNA follows: TGTGCCAGCAGCAGGGGACTAGCGGGAAGTAAGGGCGAGCAGTACTTC. Translating it yields CASSRGLAGSKGEQYF.